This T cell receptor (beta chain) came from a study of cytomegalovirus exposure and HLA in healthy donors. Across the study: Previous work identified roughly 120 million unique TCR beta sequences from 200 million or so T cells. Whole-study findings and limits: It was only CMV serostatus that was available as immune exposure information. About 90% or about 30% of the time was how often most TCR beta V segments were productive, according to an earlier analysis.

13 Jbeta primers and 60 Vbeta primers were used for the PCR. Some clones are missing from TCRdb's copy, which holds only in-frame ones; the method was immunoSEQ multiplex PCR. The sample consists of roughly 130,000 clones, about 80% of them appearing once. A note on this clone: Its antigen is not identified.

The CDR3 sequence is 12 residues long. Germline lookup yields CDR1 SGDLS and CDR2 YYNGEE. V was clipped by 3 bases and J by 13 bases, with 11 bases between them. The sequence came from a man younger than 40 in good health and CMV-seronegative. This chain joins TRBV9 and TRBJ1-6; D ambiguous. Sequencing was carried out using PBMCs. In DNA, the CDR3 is TGTGCCAGCAGCGCAGAGGAGGGCCCCCTCCACTTT. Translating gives CASSAEEGPLHF.